The next 27 T cell receptor beta chains were all read from a single sample in a study of Ad26.COV2.S vaccination and SARS-CoV-2 variants (dated by TCRdb to the early 2020s). The library came from the immunoSEQ multiplex PCR assay. TCRdb holds this immuneACCESS table with in-frame rearrangements only. Some clones are missing; in checked studies, unresolved V genes explain under half, and the rest has no known cause. The sample data list around 340,000 clones, and 80% to 90% of these were observed just once. Approximately 5% of the sample comes from the top ten. Reading the label with the study, this specimen's treatment or condition is: some 20 received Ad26.COV2.S at low or high dose, single or two shots; roughly five received placebo; per-sample allocation not given. For vaccine and placebo recipients, repertoires were sequenced using samples collected on day 63 after the first injection. Source: peripheral blood, taken in a trial of Ad26.COV2.S vaccine versus placebo. These receptors came from a person between 18 and 65 years old who received the Ad26.COV2.S COVID-19 vaccine or a placebo.

The V gene is TRBV7-3, the J gene TRBJ1-1; perhaps TRBD1 as D (5 bases). Germline assignment: CDR1 SGHTA and CDR2 FQGTGA. This CDR3 comprises 13 residues. Trimming cost V 3 bases and J 4 bases, with 9 bases left between them. The CDR3 loop reads CASSFQGSTEAFF. The DNA for the CDR3 is TGTGCCAGCAGCTTTCAGGGATCCACTGAAGCTTTCTTT. The full variable domain, with the rest looked up from reference TRBV7-3 and TRBJ1-1, is GAGVSQTPSNKVTEKGKYVELRCDPISGHTALYWYRQSLGQGPEFLIYFQGTGAADDSGLPNDRFFAVRPEGSVSTLKIQRTERGDSAVYLCASSFQGSTEAFFGQGTRLTVV.

The J gene is TRBJ2-4, the V gene TRBV29-1; D remains unclear. Germline assignment: CDR1 SQVTM and CDR2 ANQGSEA. This CDR3 is 12 amino acids long. V shed 4 bases and J shed 3 bases, with 7 bases lying between them. CDR3 loop: CSVVGNKNIQYF. CDR3 sequence (DNA): TGCAGCGTTGTAGGGAACAAAAACATTCAGTACTTC. The variable domain in full, with the rest retrieved from reference TRBV29-1 and TRBJ2-4, is SAVISQKPSRDICQRGTSLTIQCQVDSQVTMMFWYRQQPGQSLTLIATANQGSEATYESGFVIDKFPISRPNLTFSTLTVSNMSPEDSSIYLCSVVGNKNIQYFGAGTRLSVL.

This rearrangement joins TRBV6-1 to TRBJ2-1, with 9 bases aligning to TRBD2. The germline gives CDR1 MNHNS, CDR2 SASEGT. The CDR3 loop spans 14 amino acids. Trimming took 2 bases from V and 6 from J; bases not matched to a gene: 2. CDR3 nucleotide sequence: TGTGCCAGCAGTGAACTAGCGGGGAGCAATGAGCAGTTCTTC. The encoded protein is CASSELAGSNEQFF.

The rearrangement links TRBV6-5 to TRBJ2-7; D remains unclear. The CDR3 spans 14 residues. Germline V lookup: CDR1 MNHEY, CDR2 SVGAGI. Trimming shortened V by 2 bases and J by 5 bases, and 13 bases separated the two germline ends. CDR3 nucleotides: TGTGCCAGCAGTTACGGGTCCGACGGCCACGAGCAGTACTTC. Translation gives CASSYGSDGHEQYF.

The V call is TRBV3-1 (or the pseudogene TRBV3-2), the J call TRBJ2-1, with 11 bases lining up with TRBD2. Losses at the gene ends were 0 bases for V and 6 bases for J; bases not matched to a gene: 1. This CDR3 has 15 residues. The germline gives CDR1 LGHDT, CDR2 YNNKEL (reference sequence). The CDR3 DNA sequence: TGTGCCAGCAGCCAAGAACTAGCGGGAGTCAATGAGCAGTTCTTC. Amino acids: CASSQELAGVNEQFF.

This clone was detected only a few times. The V gene is TRBV9, the J gene TRBJ2-1, with D perhaps matching TRBD1 or TRBD2 (5 bases each). There are 13 residues in the CDR3. V lost 0 bases and J 14 bases, leaving 15 bases between the germline ends. Germline CDR1 SGDLS, CDR2 YYNGEE. The chain's CDR3 is CASSVGFGGPEFF. CDR3 nucleotides: TGTGCCAGCAGCGTAGGGTTTGGGGGACCAGAGTTCTTC.

Many counts were recorded for this clone. At one of its ends the junction is not consistent with the germline gene, which may arise from a read error. The V call is TRBV6-1, the J call TRBJ1-2; D might be TRBD1 (5 bases). CDR3 size: 11 residues. The germline gives CDR1 MNHNS, CDR2 SASEGT. CDR3 region: CASSETWDRYF. Written as DNA, the CDR3 is TGTGCCAGCAGTGAAACGTGGGACCGATACTTC.

J is TRBJ2-5 and V is TRBV4-1, with D hard to call. Germline CDR1 reads MGHRA; CDR2 reads YSYEKL. The length of the CDR3 is 16 residues. Trimming removed 0 bases from V and 5 bases from J, with 16 bases in between. CDR3 loop: CASSQEGQVLRETQYF. CDR3 nucleotides: TGCGCCAGCAGCCAAGAAGGGCAAGTCCTCCGCGAGACCCAGTACTTC.

The genes are TRBV7-2 and TRBJ2-6; TRBD1 agrees at 10 bases. The CDR3 sequence is 18 residues long. CDR1 is SGHTA and CDR2 is FQGNSA in the germline V gene. V trimming: 0 bases; J trimming: 0 bases; junction bases outside the gene matches: 2. CDR3 in DNA: TGTGCCAGCAGCTTAGCCCGGACAGGGGGCTCTGGGGCCAACGTCCTGACTTTC. It codes for CASSLARTGGSGANVLTF.

The V call is TRBV19, the J call TRBJ2-3; TRBD1 matches 7 bases. The germline CDR1 and CDR2 sequences are LNHDA and SQIVND (reference sequence). With 3 bases clipped from V and 2 bases from J, the junction kept 8 bases outside the gene matches. The CDR3 has 16 amino acids. For the CDR3, the DNA is TGTGCCAGTAGTATGAACAGGGGAAGTCACACAGATACGCAGTATTTT. It yields the protein CASSMNRGSHTDTQYF.

The rearrangement joins TRBV9 to TRBJ2-5; D is perhaps TRBD1 (6 bases). The germline V gene encodes CDR1 SGDLS and CDR2 YYNGEE. Trimming removed 0 bases at V and 0 bases at J, with 9 bases between. The CDR3 loop spans 15 amino acids. CDR3 region: CASSVEQGNQETQYF. Written as DNA, the CDR3 is TGTGCCAGCAGCGTAGAACAGGGAAACCAAGAGACCCAGTACTTC.

The gene calls are TRBV12-3 or TRBV12-4 and TRBJ1-1; TRBD1 is a possible D gene (5 bases). V lost 6 bases and J lost 7, with 15 bases in between. This CDR3 comprises 13 residues. In nucleotides, the CDR3 is TGTGCCAGCAGAAACGAACAGGTGCGTGAAGCTTTCTTT. As protein: CASRNEQVREAFF.

This clone occurred once. The chain links TRBV6-5 to TRBJ2-7, with TRBD1 matching 8 bases. This CDR3 region has 14 residues. V trimming: 6 bases; J trimming: 5 bases; junction bases outside the gene matches: 9. CDR1 is MNHEY and CDR2 is SVGAGI in the germline V gene. This chain's CDR3 is CASRLVGQGNEQYF. The CDR3 DNA follows: TGTGCCAGCAGATTAGTTGGACAGGGTAACGAGCAGTACTTC.

This sequence joins TRBV5-1 and TRBJ2-7, with 9 positions matching TRBD2. Trimming removed 4 bases from V and 2 bases from J; junction bases left unmatched: 10. This CDR3 has 16 amino acids. Germline CDR1 is SGHRS and CDR2 is YFSETQ. The CDR3 protein is CASSKNPLAGTYEQYF. The CDR3 DNA reads TGCGCCAGCAGCAAGAACCCCCTAGCGGGGACCTACGAGCAGTACTTC.

This CDR3 reads CASSLMVQGFTGELFF. The CDR3 DNA reads as TGCGCCAGCAGCTTGATGGTACAGGGCTTCACCGGGGAGCTGTTTTTT. The chain uses TRBV5-1 and TRBJ2-2; tentatively, D is TRBD1 (6 bases). The CDR3 extends over 16 amino acids. Germline V lookup: CDR1 SGHRS, CDR2 YFSETQ. V lost 1 base and J 4 bases, leaving 14 bases between the germline ends.

The V gene is TRBV7-9, the J gene TRBJ1-3; no reliable D call. This CDR3 has 16 residues. With 5 bases removed from V and 2 bases from J, the gap between germline ends came to 16 bases. The germline V gene encodes CDR1 SEHNR and CDR2 FQNEAQ (reference sequence). The CDR3 DNA reads as TGTGCCAGCAGCCTTACCAATCAGGCCGCTGGAAACACCATATATTTT. Amino acid sequence: CASSLTNQAAGNTIYF.

The chain combines TRBV5-1 with TRBJ2-7, with TRBD1 matching 11 bases. CDR3 length: 15 residues. After removal of 2 bases from V and 3 bases from J, the junction contained 4 bases not matched to a gene. Germline-derived CDR1 and CDR2 are SGHRS and YFSETQ. In DNA form, the CDR3 reads TGCGCCAGCAGCTTAACGGGACAGGGGGTCTACGAGCAGTACTTC. Amino acid sequence: CASSLTGQGVYEQYF. Using reference TRBV5-1 and TRBJ2-7 for the parts outside the CDR3, the full variable domain is KAGVTQTPRYLIKTRGQQVTLSCSPISGHRSVSWYQQTPGQGLQFLFEYFSETQRNKGNFPGRFSGRQFSNSRSEMNVSTLELGDSALYLCASSLTGQGVYEQYFGPGTRLTVT.

This chain connects TRBV18 to TRBJ2-1; TRBD2 aligns across 10 bases. The junction had 5 bases not matched to a gene; V was cut back by 4 bases and J by 5 bases. CDR3 size: 15 residues. The germline V gene has CDR1 KGHSH and CDR2 LQKENI. CDR3 region: CASSQGLAENNEQFF. CDR3 DNA sequence: TGTGCCAGCTCACAAGGACTAGCGGAGAACAATGAGCAGTTCTTC.

The chain uses TRBV11-2 and TRBJ2-7; TRBD1 matches 7 bases. The V gene's germline CDR1 is SGHAT and CDR2 FQNNGV. This CDR3 comprises 15 residues. V lost 2 bases and J lost 2; bases outside the gene matches: 6. The CDR3 reads CASSLLTGVAYEQYF. CDR3 in DNA: TGTGCCAGCAGCTTATTAACAGGGGTGGCCTACGAGCAGTACTTC.

This sequence joins TRBV5-1 and TRBJ2-5, with TRBD2 matching over 7 bases. V lost 4 bases to trimming and J lost 4 bases; unmatched junction nucleotides: 16. The CDR3 sequence is 17 residues long. Per the germline V gene, CDR1 is SGHRS and CDR2 is YFSETQ. CDR3 sequence: CASSTNSASGMGETQYF. CDR3 nucleotides: TGCGCCAGCAGCACGAATTCTGCCAGCGGGATGGGAGAGACCCAGTACTTC.

The chain joins TRBV5-4 to TRBJ1-1, with no clear D. Trimming cost V 2 bases and J 2 bases, with 4 bases left between them. This CDR3 comprises 12 residues. Germline V lookup: CDR1 SGHNT, CDR2 YYREEE (reference sequence). CDR3 sequence: CASSFSNTEAFF. DNA of the CDR3: TGTGCCAGCAGCTTCTCCAACACTGAAGCTTTCTTT.

The chain recombines TRBV7-2 with TRBJ2-1, with TRBD2 matching 10 bases. J gave up 4 bases and V 5 bases, and 2 bases lay outside the gene matches. This CDR3 has 14 residues. CDR1 is SGHTA, CDR2 FQGNSA, per germline. The CDR3 sequence is CASSGSGRYNEQFF. In DNA, the CDR3 is TGTGCCAGCAGCGGTAGCGGGAGGTACAATGAGCAGTTCTTC.

V gene TRBV4-1 combines with J gene TRBJ1-1; D uncertain. This CDR3 region has 15 residues. Germline assignment: CDR1 MGHRA and CDR2 YSYEKL. The ends were cut back, 3 bases at V and 2 bases at J, with 13 bases in the middle. The CDR3, as DNA: TGCGCCAGCAGCCAGGGTGTAGGCCACAACACTGAAGCTTTCTTT. Its translation: CASSQGVGHNTEAFF.

The sample holds one count of this clone. The chain links TRBV4-2 to TRBJ2-7, with 13 bases fitting TRBD2. The CDR3 length is 23 residues. The trim removed 4 bases at V and 2 bases at J, leaving 26 bases unmatched. Germline-derived CDR1 and CDR2 are LGHNA and YNFKEQ. The CDR3 DNA sequence: TGTGCCAGCAGCCTTGTGGGACTTATTTCTACTAGCGGGAGGGCAACAGGAACCTACGAGCAGTACTTC. Its translation: CASSLVGLISTSGRATGTYEQYF.

This chain connects TRBV6-5 to TRBJ2-5, with D perhaps matching TRBD1 (5 bases). Trimming pared 5 bases from V and 1 base from J, leaving 11 bases between. CDR1 is MNHEY, CDR2 SVGAGI, per germline. The CDR3 runs 14 residues. CDR3 protein: CASSQGSIQETQYF. The CDR3 DNA sequence: TGTGCCAGCAGTCAGGGTAGCATCCAAGAGACCCAGTACTTC.

The chain has TRBV19 and TRBJ2-7; D uncertain. Trimming took 3 bases from V and 6 from J, leaving 9 bases between them. In germline, CDR1 is LNHDA, CDR2 SQIVND (reference sequence). The CDR3 loop spans 12 amino acids. CDR3 protein: CASSIGTSEQYF. The CDR3 DNA reads TGTGCCAGTAGTATCGGCACAAGCGAGCAGTACTTC.

The chain uses TRBV18 and TRBJ2-5; the match to TRBD1 covers 7 bases. Germline lookup yields CDR1 KGHSH and CDR2 LQKENI. This CDR3 is built from 17 residues. Unmatched junction bases numbered 14, after V lost 4 bases and J lost 3 bases. The CDR3 sequence: CASSHRFTGAAEETQYF. DNA for the CDR3: TGTGCCAGCTCACACAGATTTACAGGGGCGGCAGAAGAGACCCAGTACTTC.